This T cell receptor beta chain emerged from a study of cytomegalovirus exposure and HLA in healthy donors. PCR used 60 Vbeta primers and 13 Jbeta primers. The data were produced by immunoSEQ multiplex PCR, yet TCRdb's version contains in-frame clones alone and is incomplete. Of 200,000 to 250,000 clones in the sample, 70% to 85% are singletons; the top ten hold 0.5% to 0.7%. Study findings and constraints: In a later analysis, TCR beta V- and J-gene trimming showed a link to a missense DCLRE1C variant.

V shed 5 bases, J shed 10 bases, and the junction held 7 bases outside the gene matches. There are 14 residues in the CDR3. Germline assignment: CDR1 KGHSH and CDR2 LQKENI. As concerns this clone: Antigen unknown.

Nominally healthy donors provided the samples, though records likely missed some immune exposures. What was sequenced was PBMCs. The chain carries TRBV18 and TRBJ1-6, with TRBD1 matching 8 bases. The TCR was taken from a woman in her forties in good health and CMV-seronegative. The CDR3 is CASSLDRVGSPLHF. The CDR3 coding sequence is TGTGCCAGCTCATTGGACAGGGTTGGGTCACCCCTCCACTTT.